This T cell receptor (beta chain) came from a study of blood T cell repertoires in COVID-19. Libraries were prepared by immunoSEQ multiplex PCR; TCRdb keeps only in-frame clonotypes and omits some of them. The table has roughly 100,000 clones, approximately 89% seen once. Trimming cost V 1 base and J 5 bases, with 21 bases left between them. This CDR3 spans 17 amino acids. CDR1 and CDR2 (germline): LGHNA, YNFKEQ. Source material: peripheral blood. The chain joins TRBV4-2 to TRBJ2-7; possibly TRBD2 for D (5 bases). The sequence was collected from a woman of 80 years or more in a cohort sampled during active COVID-19. The CDR3 DNA reads as TGTGCCAGCAGCCAAGCGAGCACGGCCCAAGGAGGAGACGAGCAGTACTTC. Residues: CASSQASTAQGGDEQYF.